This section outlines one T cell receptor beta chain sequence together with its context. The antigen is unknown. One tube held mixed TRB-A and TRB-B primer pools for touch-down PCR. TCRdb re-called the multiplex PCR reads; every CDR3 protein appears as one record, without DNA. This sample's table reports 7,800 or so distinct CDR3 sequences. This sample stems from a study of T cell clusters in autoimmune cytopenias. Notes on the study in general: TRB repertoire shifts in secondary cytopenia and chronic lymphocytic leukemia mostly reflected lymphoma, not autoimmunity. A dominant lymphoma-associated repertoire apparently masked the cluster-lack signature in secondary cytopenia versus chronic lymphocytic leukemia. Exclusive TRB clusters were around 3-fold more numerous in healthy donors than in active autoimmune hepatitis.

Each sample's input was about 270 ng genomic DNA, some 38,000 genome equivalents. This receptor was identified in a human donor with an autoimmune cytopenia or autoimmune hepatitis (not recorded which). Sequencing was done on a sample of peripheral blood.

CDR3 protein: CASSLAGGGLAGPYEQYF. The chain recombines TRBV5-1 with TRBJ2-7; checking the TCRdb D call of TRBD2 is not possible without DNA. The CDR3 is 18 residues long. From germline, CDR1 is SGHRS and CDR2 YFSETQ.